These 20 T cell receptor beta chains came from one sample sequenced in a study of T cells expressing NK-cell markers. TCRdb reprocessed the 5' RACE reads and stores each CDR3 protein as one record, lacking DNA. This sample's table reports about 370,000 distinct CDR3 sequences. Sample: blood T cells: a sorted CD56 or NKG2C T cell subset, CD4+ or CD8+ T cells, or bulk PBMC T cells (not recorded which). These receptors all stem from a woman aged 45-65 years in good health.

V gene TRBV6-1 combines with J gene TRBJ2-1. The CDR3 runs 16 residues. Germline lookup yields CDR1 MNHNS and CDR2 SASEGT. The CDR3 spells CASSEVQALGVSEQFF.

The rearrangement joins TRBV5-1 to TRBJ2-1; TCRdb proposes TRBD1, but this gene call is untestable without DNA. This CDR3 is built from 15 residues. Germline CDR1 SGHRS, CDR2 YFSETQ. This chain's CDR3 is CASSTGTGVRNEQFF.

V and J are TRBV27 and TRBJ1-2; TCRdb picks TRBD1, but there is no DNA to check that call. This CDR3 region has 14 residues. Germline-derived CDR1 and CDR2 are MNHEY and SMNVEV (reference sequence). The CDR3 protein is CASSLRAGSYGYTF.

The chain joins TRBV5-1 to TRBJ2-1; the TCRdb D gene call, TRBD1, has no DNA to confirm it. This CDR3 contains 11 residues. CDR1 is SGHRS and CDR2 is YFSETQ in the germline V gene. CDR3 amino acids: CASSLDREQFF.

This CDR3 is CATSDLTRIHEQFF. V is TRBV24-1 and J is TRBJ2-1. The CDR3 has 14 residues. CDR1 and CDR2 from the germline V gene are KGHDR and SFDVKD.

The chain joins TRBV6-1 to TRBJ2-5; the D gene TCRdb calls, TRBD1, cannot be checked with no DNA. CDR1 and CDR2 from the germline V gene are MNHNS and SASEGT. CDR3 length: 17 residues. The CDR3 here is CASSRWTGNVPQETQYF.

This chain links TRBV5-8 with TRBJ2-3; the D call from TCRdb, TRBD2, cannot be confirmed without DNA. The CDR3 covers 15 residues. Germline V CDR1 and CDR2: SGHTS, YDEGEE. This chain's CDR3 is CASRETGRLTDTQYF.

This rearrangement joins TRBV19 to TRBJ2-3; TCRdb's D call of TRBD2 is untestable without DNA. The length of the CDR3 is 18 residues. Per the germline V gene, CDR1 is LNHDA and CDR2 is SQIVND (reference sequence). The CDR3 here is CASSMSSGRGATTDTQYF.

The rearrangement links TRBV6-5 to TRBJ1-1; the D call of TRBD1 rests on TCRdb alone, since no DNA is present to check it. Germline values: CDR1 MNHEY, CDR2 SVGAGI. The CDR3 covers 14 residues. This CDR3 is CASRAQERGTEAFF.

The V gene is TRBV12-5, the J gene TRBJ2-1; the TRBD1 assignment by TCRdb is unverifiable without DNA. The CDR3 consists of 13 residues. CDR1 is LGHNT, CDR2 FRNRAP, per germline. Here the CDR3 reads CASGTTGVGGQFF.

The chain joins TRBV12-3 or TRBV12-4 to TRBJ2-3; TCRdb's assignment of TRBD2 cannot be checked, as there is no DNA. The length of the CDR3 is 20 residues. This CDR3 is CASSLLRLAGPEDRVDTQYF.

The rearrangement uses TRBV12-3 or TRBV12-4 and TRBJ1-2; the D call of TRBD1 rests on TCRdb alone, since no DNA is present to check it. This CDR3 comprises 14 residues. CDR3 region: CASRGTGGLYGYTF.

This sequence joins TRBV24-1 and TRBJ2-1; the D call from TCRdb, TRBD1, cannot be confirmed without DNA. This CDR3 region has 17 residues. Germline V gene lookup returns CDR1 KGHDR and CDR2 SFDVKD. The CDR3 protein is CATSGRQGPSSYNEQFF.

The V call is TRBV4-1, the J call TRBJ2-5; TCRdb proposes TRBD2, but this gene call is untestable without DNA. This CDR3 spans 16 amino acids. The germline CDR1 and CDR2 sequences are MGHRA and YSYEKL. The CDR3 is CASSQGTSGGQETQYF.

The chain combines TRBV25-1 with TRBJ2-1. The CDR3 is 17 amino acids. CDR1 is MGHDK, CDR2 SYGVNS, per germline. The chain's CDR3 is CASSASNRGGSYNEQFF. Drawing the rest from reference TRBV25-1 and TRBJ2-1, the complete variable domain is EADIYQTPRYLVIGTGKKITLECSQTMGHDKMYWYQQDPGMELHLIHYSYGVNSTEKGDLSSESTVSRIRTEHFPLTLESARPSHTSQYLCASSASNRGGSYNEQFFGPGTRLTVL.

This sequence joins TRBV4-1 and TRBJ1-1. The CDR3 contains 16 residues. Germline V gene lookup returns CDR1 MGHRA and CDR2 YSYEKL. The chain's CDR3 is CASSQKGGAANTEAFF.

The CDR3 protein is CASSQEPLRGYNEQFF. The genes are TRBV3-1 and TRBJ2-1; TCRdb names TRBD1, which stays unverified in the absence of DNA. The CDR3 runs 16 residues. The germline CDR1 and CDR2 sequences are LGHDT and YNNKEL (reference sequence).

The CDR3 spells CASSLSSGGILAETQYF. The rearrangement links TRBV5-1 to TRBJ2-5; lacking DNA, the TRBD2 call made by TCRdb goes unchecked. Germline V gene sequence: CDR1 SGHRS, CDR2 YFSETQ. The length of the CDR3 is 17 residues.

The chain uses TRBV7-9 and TRBJ1-1; TCRdb gives TRBD1 as the D gene, but with no DNA this cannot be confirmed. Germline CDR1 and CDR2: SEHNR and FQNEAQ (reference sequence). CDR3 length: 15 amino acids. The CDR3 is CASSSGTGWGSEAFF.

This chain connects TRBV2 to TRBJ2-2; TCRdb designates TRBD1, a call that cannot be tested without DNA. Per the germline V gene, CDR1 is SNHLY and CDR2 is FYNNEI. This CDR3 region has 16 residues. CDR3 region: CASSEAGQTNTGELFF.